This is a list of T cell receptor beta chains from one sample in a study of T-cell reconstitution after alpha-beta-depleted transplantation in children. Using its own MiXCR run on the PCR reads, TCRdb lists one record per CDR3 protein. The table lists over 150,000 distinct CDR3 sequences, approximately 12% of them singletons. Sequenced here: PBMCs, sampled before TCRalphabeta/CD19-depleted stem cell transplant. The receptors shown here come from a boy younger than 10 with acute myeloid leukemia, due to receive a stem cell transplant. The conserved cysteine and the conserved F or W are not part of the CDR3 here. D genes are given only for firm matches. Clone sizes are given selectively: once, few, many, or a class where the clone is expanded.

. TRBJ2-1 TRBV12-3/TRBV12-4 13 many ASTDGASSYNEQF
TRBD2 TRBJ2-6 TRBV10-3 16 many AIRPGLAGVTGANVLT
TRBD1 TRBJ2-5 TRBV25-1 11 many ASSDRGLETQY
. TRBJ2-7 TRBV20-1 11 many SARDRVLYEQY
. TRBJ1-4 TRBV7-2 13 many ASSLVGGREEKLF
. TRBJ2-7 TRBV28 10 . ASRDSDYEQY
TRBD2 TRBJ2-3 TRBV20-1 12 many SKTAGGPADTQY
TRBD1 TRBJ1-4 TRBV6-5 12 many ASSYTGGNEKLF
. TRBJ1-5 TRBV20-1 11 many SAYGQNNQPQH
TRBD1 TRBJ1-3 TRBV9 13 many ASSVGGGDGNTIY
TRBD1 TRBJ2-2 TRBV10-3 13 many AIAHRDRGTGELF
. TRBJ2-1 TRBV12-3/TRBV12-4 10 many ASSLKGAEQF
. TRBJ1-2 TRBV12-3/TRBV12-4 10 many ASSQRKAGYT
TRBD2 TRBJ2-1 TRBV27 15 many ASSSAGVESSYNEQF
. TRBJ2-7 TRBV4-1 12 . ASSPFRSTYEQY
TRBD1 TRBJ2-7 TRBV11-2 11 many ASLTGTGREQY
. TRBJ1-2 TRBV28 11 . AIGPGVTPCYT
. TRBJ2-7 TRBV5-6 12 many ASSLWGYSYEQY
TRBD1 TRBJ2-7 TRBV12-3/TRBV12-4 10 many ASTQGSLEQY
. TRBJ1-6 TRBV19 11 many ASTGHSSSPLH
TRBD2 TRBJ2-7 TRBV3-1 15 many ASSQFPPSGRTYEQY
. TRBJ1-3 TRBV29-1 12 many SVAGTSSGNTIY
. TRBJ1-5 TRBV4-1 13 few ASSQETASNQPQH
TRBD1 TRBJ2-1 TRBV5-1 13 many ASSLNDREFNEQF
TRBD2 TRBJ2-2 TRBV3-1 11 many AVQLGGAGELF
. TRBJ1-2 TRBV20-1 12 . SARDPHSDYGYT
TRBD2 TRBJ2-1 TRBV24-1 13 many ATRVTSGTYNEQF
. TRBJ1-4 TRBV7-9 12 many ASSDVQWNEKLF
. TRBJ1-1 TRBV5-1 10 many ASSLRGREAF
. TRBJ1-1 TRBV6-5 12 many ASTLSGTRTEAF
. TRBJ2-3 TRBV11-2 12 many ASSFQVGGDTQY
. TRBJ2-1 TRBV6-1 13 many ASSTPGVWDNEQF
. TRBJ1-2 TRBV6-5 13 many ASSYGGGRAYGYT